A single sample is the source of the 6 T cell receptor beta chains below, sequenced in a study of cytomegalovirus exposure and HLA in healthy donors. The assay was immunoSEQ multiplex PCR, and TCRdb's table has in-frame clones only and misses some. The repertoire holds under 75,000 clones, about 85% seen once, with about 3% in the top ten. The sequenced material came from PBMCs. These receptors originate from a man in his thirties or forties in good health and CMV-seronegative.

The chain has TRBV7-3 and TRBJ2-7, with D perhaps matching TRBD1 (5 bases). V was pared by 5 bases and J by 3 bases, with 20 bases between. This CDR3 spans 16 amino acids. Germline V CDR1 and CDR2: SGHTA, FQGTGA. The CDR3 protein is CASSAHRGMDNYEQYF. DNA of the CDR3: TGTGCCAGCAGCGCCCACCGTGGCATGGACAACTACGAGCAGTACTTC.

This chain joins TRBV2 and TRBJ2-7, with 12 bases lining up with TRBD1. Germline-derived CDR1 and CDR2 are SNHLY and FYNNEI. The CDR3 consists of 16 residues. V was clipped by 7 bases and J by 1 base; unmatched bases: 8. CDR3 protein: CASKPGQGARSYEQYV. CDR3 sequence (DNA): TGTGCCAGCAAACCGGGACAGGGGGCGAGGTCCTACGAGCAGTACGTC.

The chain is built from TRBV7-9 and TRBJ2-2; 8 nucleotides agree with TRBD2. The V gene's germline CDR1 is SEHNR and CDR2 FQNEAQ (reference sequence). This CDR3 comprises 16 residues. Trimming removed 5 bases from V and 2 bases from J; junction bases left unmatched: 7. CDR3 in DNA: TGTGCCAGCAGCCGACCGCGGGGGGCCAACACCGGGGAGCTGTTTTTT. It specifies CASSRPRGANTGELFF.

The CDR3 sequence is CASRWTSGSSGELFF. The CDR3 DNA is TGTGCCAGCAGGTGGACTAGCGGGAGTTCCGGGGAGCTGTTTTTT. V and J are TRBV2 and TRBJ2-2; 13 nucleotides agree with TRBD2. There are 15 residues in the CDR3. V trimming: 6 bases; J trimming: 6 bases; junction bases outside the gene matches: 4. Germline V gives CDR1 SNHLY, CDR2 FYNNEI.

V gene TRBV5-1 combines with J gene TRBJ2-1; D possibly corresponds to TRBD2 (6 bases). The CDR3 loop spans 17 amino acids. CDR1 SGHRS and CDR2 YFSETQ come from the germline V gene. V lost 5 bases, J lost 1 base, and 19 bases lay in between. DNA of the CDR3: TGCGCCAGCAGTTCGGTCGGCGGGGTACTATCCTACAATGAGCAGTTCTTC. This encodes CASSSVGGVLSYNEQFF.

This rearrangement joins TRBV11-2 to TRBJ1-5; 7 nucleotides align to TRBD1. The ends lost 5 bases at V and 7 bases at J; junction bases unmatched: 5. The CDR3 has 13 residues. CDR1 and CDR2 (germline): SGHAT, FQNNGV. The CDR3 loop is CASSGDSQQPQHF. The CDR3 region has the DNA TGTGCCAGCAGCGGGGACAGTCAACAGCCCCAGCATTTT.